This TCR beta chain was sequenced during a study of cytomegalovirus exposure and HLA in healthy donors. Notes on the study in general: Most likely, a cluster of highly shared sequence variants arose as a sequencing artifact. A later examination showed that TCR association rates differed by HLA locus, with DRB1 most and HLA-C fewest.

Donors consisted of healthy bone marrow donors. PCR involved 60 Vbeta and 13 Jbeta primers. The assay was immunoSEQ multiplex PCR, and TCRdb's table has in-frame clones only and misses some. The repertoire holds some 110,000 clones, with around 80% as singletons. About this clone: Its antigen is unknown.

Germline lookup yields CDR1 SGHTA and CDR2 FQGNSA. The V and J ends lost 1 base and 7 bases respectively, with 10 bases between them. The CDR3 length is 13 residues. The clonotype originates from a man aged 25-40 years in good health and CMV-seropositive. The sample comprised PBMCs. V usage is TRBV7-2 and J usage is TRBJ1-1; D gene uncertain. The CDR3 DNA reads as TGTGCCAGCAGCTTAGTTCAGATAAGTGAAGCTTTCTTT. Protein sequence: CASSLVQISEAFF.